The 13 T cell receptor beta chains below come from one sample, sequenced in a study of blood T cell repertoires in COVID-19. Produced via immunoSEQ multiplex PCR; TCRdb's table is partial and in-frame only. The table lists some 100,000 clones, around 90% of them singletons. Sequences were obtained from peripheral blood. These receptors all stem from a woman older than 75 with active COVID-19.

The chain links TRBV5-5 to TRBJ2-5; TRBD2 matches 7 bases. The germline V gene encodes CDR1 SGHKS and CDR2 YYEKEE (reference sequence). V lost 0 bases, J lost 1 base, and 6 bases stayed unmatched. This CDR3 contains 16 residues. The CDR3 sequence: CASSLALAATQETQYF. In nucleotides, the CDR3 is TGTGCCAGCAGCTTGGCTCTAGCGGCTACCCAAGAGACCCAGTACTTC.

The chain carries TRBV6-4 and TRBJ1-1, with TRBD1 as a possible D gene (6 bases). CDR3 length: 15 amino acids. The V and J ends lost 5 bases and 3 bases respectively, with 16 bases between them. The germline V gene encodes CDR1 MRHNA and CDR2 SNTAGT. This chain's CDR3 is CASSPSGTRDTEAFF. The CDR3 nucleotides read TGTGCCAGCAGTCCGTCAGGGACACGGGACACTGAAGCTTTCTTT.

The chain links TRBV4-3 to TRBJ1-5; D is ambiguous. Between the trimmed V and J ends, which lost 3 bases and 9 bases, there was a span of 21 bases. The germline gives CDR1 LGHNA, CDR2 YSLEER. The CDR3 runs 16 residues. The CDR3 loop reads CASSHRPGTDPRPQHF. CDR3 DNA sequence: TGCGCCAGCAGCCACCGACCGGGAACAGACCCCCGGCCCCAGCATTTT.

In nucleotides, the CDR3 is TGCGCCAGCAGCCGCTTCAGGGATTCCTCCTACGAGCAGTACTTC. Translation: CASSRFRDSSYEQYF. The J gene is TRBJ2-7, the V gene TRBV4-3; the D gene is possibly TRBD1 (5 bases). This CDR3 has 15 residues. Trimming took 4 bases from V and 0 from J, leaving 13 bases between them. Germline lookup yields CDR1 LGHNA and CDR2 YSLEER.

The chain joins TRBV6-4 to TRBJ2-2; D gene ambiguous. V lost 4 bases to trimming and J lost 2 bases, with 8 bases between them. Germline V CDR1 and CDR2: MRHNA, SNTAGT. The CDR3 runs 14 residues. The CDR3 DNA is TGTGCCAGCAGTGGGCAGTTAAACACCGGGGAGCTGTTTTTT. Translation gives CASSGQLNTGELFF.

V usage is TRBV4-3 and J usage is TRBJ2-1, with 7 positions matching TRBD1. The germline gives CDR1 LGHNA, CDR2 YSLEER. The ends lost 0 bases at V and 8 bases at J; junction bases unmatched: 10. The CDR3 covers 16 residues. CDR3 sequence: CASSQEFEQGWHEQFF. CDR3 sequence (DNA): TGCGCCAGCAGCCAAGAGTTTGAACAGGGGTGGCATGAGCAGTTCTTC.

The V call is TRBV29-1, the J call TRBJ2-7, with D perhaps TRBD2 (5 bases). Trimming took off 6 bases at V and 6 bases at J, with 12 bases between the two ends. This CDR3 has 11 residues. CDR1 SQVTM and CDR2 ANQGSEA come from the germline V gene. The CDR3 sequence is CSVNGGGEQYF. CDR3 nucleotide sequence: TGCAGCGTGAATGGAGGTGGCGAGCAGTACTTC.

The chain couples TRBV9 to TRBJ2-1, with 10 bases identical to TRBD1. V lost 6 bases, J lost 8 bases, and 14 bases stayed unmatched. The CDR3 is 16 residues long. From germline, CDR1 is SGDLS and CDR2 YYNGEE. In DNA form, the CDR3 reads TGTGCCAGCACCGAACAACCCGGGACAGGGGCACATGAGCAGTTCTTC. Amino acids: CASTEQPGTGAHEQFF.

J is TRBJ1-1 and V is TRBV16, with TRBD1 as a possible D gene (6 bases). CDR1 and CDR2 from the germline V gene are KGHSY and FQNENV. CDR3 length: 14 amino acids. Trimming stripped 1 base from V and 7 bases from J, with 13 bases between. CDR3 in amino acids: CASSQYLGANEAFF. The CDR3 region has the DNA TGTGCCAGCAGCCAATATTTGGGGGCAAATGAAGCTTTCTTT.

This chain links TRBV18 with TRBJ1-1; D might be TRBD1 (5 bases). Germline V gene data show CDR1 as KGHSH and CDR2 as LQKENI. This CDR3 region has 13 residues. V lost 5 bases to trimming and J lost 1 base, with 8 bases between them. The CDR3, as DNA: TGTGCCAGCTCAATCGGGGGGAACACTGAAGCTTTCTTT. As protein: CASSIGGNTEAFF. Filled out from reference TRBV18 and TRBJ1-1, the complete variable domain reads NAGVMQNPRHLVRRRGQEARLRCSPMKGHSHVYWYRQLPEEGLKFMVYLQKENIIDESGMPKERFSAEFPKEGPSILRIQQVVRGDSAAYFCASSIGGNTEAFFGQGTRLTVV.

The chain uses TRBV9 and TRBJ1-2; 9 bases line up with TRBD1. Trimming at V came to 6 bases and at J to 6 bases, leaving 6 bases not matched to a gene. Germline CDR1 reads SGDLS; CDR2 reads YYNGEE. This CDR3 has 13 residues. CDR3: CASTQGQGNGYTF. The CDR3 DNA reads TGTGCCAGCACCCAGGGACAGGGTAATGGCTACACCTTC.

The chain combines TRBV5-5 with TRBJ1-1; TRBD1 agrees at 12 bases. From germline, CDR1 is SGHKS and CDR2 YYEKEE (reference sequence). CDR3 length equals 18 residues. Unmatched junction bases numbered 11, after V lost 0 bases and J lost 5 bases. This chain's CDR3 is CASSLDWGTGGERTEAFF. The CDR3 coding sequence is TGTGCCAGCAGCTTGGACTGGGGGACAGGGGGCGAAAGGACTGAAGCTTTCTTT.

V gene TRBV27 combines with J gene TRBJ2-3, with 7 bases fitting TRBD2. This CDR3 comprises 16 residues. With V trimmed by 3 bases and J by 3 bases, 9 bases remained unmatched. CDR1 is MNHEY, CDR2 SMNVEV, per germline (reference sequence). CDR3 sequence reads: CASSLRGRAMTDTQYF. The DNA for the CDR3 is TGTGCCAGCAGTTTGCGGGGGAGGGCCATGACAGATACGCAGTATTTT.